The rows below give T cell receptor beta chains drawn from one sample of a study of cytomegalovirus exposure and HLA in healthy donors. The protocol was immunoSEQ multiplex PCR, while the TCRdb copy is restricted to in-frame clones and leaves out a portion. The table includes 170,000 or so clones, roughly four fifths detected once. Sample: PBMCs. The receptors originated from a man aged 50 to 59 in good health and CMV-seronegative. The CDR3 runs from the conserved cysteine through the conserved F or W. The D gene is left open where the match is weak. For some rows the clone size is stated as once, few or many, or as a class when expanded; others skip it.

clone_size: .
j_call: TRBJ2-2
d_call: TRBD2
v_call: TRBV27
cdr3_nt: TGTGCCAGCAGTTTACTAGCGGGGCTGGGGAACACCGGGGAGCTGTTTTTT
cdr3_aa: CASSLLAGLGNTGELFF

clone_size: .
j_call: TRBJ2-7
d_call: TRBD2
v_call: TRBV28
cdr3_nt: TGTGCCAGCAGCCCCTCTAGCGGTCTTATATACGAGCAGTACTTC
cdr3_aa: CASSPSSGLIYEQYF

clone_size: .
j_call: TRBJ2-1
d_call: .
v_call: TRBV30
cdr3_nt: TGTGCCTGGAGTGCCCTCAGTATGTACAATGAGCAGTTCTTC
cdr3_aa: CAWSALSMYNEQFF

clone_size: .
j_call: TRBJ1-1
d_call: .
v_call: TRBV7-8
cdr3_nt: TGTGCCAGCAGCTTAGGGGGAGCTTTAATGAACACTGAAGCTTTCTTT
cdr3_aa: CASSLGGALMNTEAFF

clone_size: .
j_call: TRBJ2-3
d_call: .
v_call: TRBV18
cdr3_nt: TGTGCCAGCTCACCACGAGTAGATACGCAGTATTTT
cdr3_aa: CASSPRVDTQYF

clone_size: .
j_call: TRBJ2-7
d_call: TRBD1
v_call: TRBV7-2
cdr3_nt: TGTGCCAGCACCCCAGGGGGTCGGAACTCCTACGAGCAGTACTTC
cdr3_aa: CASTPGGRNSYEQYF

clone_size: .
j_call: TRBJ2-7
d_call: .
v_call: TRBV27
cdr3_nt: TGTGCCAGCAGTTTACGTCGTACAGAGACCTACGAGCAGTACTTC
cdr3_aa: CASSLRRTETYEQYF

clone_size: once
j_call: TRBJ1-3
d_call: .
v_call: TRBV7-2
cdr3_nt: TGTGCCAGCAGCCGGCAGACAGGTCCTGGAAACACCATATATTTT
cdr3_aa: CASSRQTGPGNTIYF

clone_size: .
j_call: TRBJ2-7
d_call: .
v_call: TRBV28
cdr3_nt: TGTGCCAGCACCCGGGGAGGGGGTACCACCTCCTACGAGCAGTACTTC
cdr3_aa: CASTRGGGTTSYEQYF

clone_size: .
j_call: TRBJ1-1
d_call: .
v_call: TRBV7-9
cdr3_nt: TGTTCCAGCAGCTTAGGGACATCTAACACTGAAGCTTTCTTT
cdr3_aa: CSSSLGTSNTEAFF

clone_size: .
j_call: TRBJ1-6
d_call: TRBD1
v_call: TRBV6-5
cdr3_nt: TGTGCCAGCAAGAGCGGGACAGGGAACTCACCCCTCCACTTT
cdr3_aa: CASKSGTGNSPLHF

clone_size: .
j_call: TRBJ2-1
d_call: TRBD2
v_call: TRBV7-3
cdr3_nt: TGTGCCAGCAGCCCCCGGACTAGCGGGAGGGCCATCTACAATGAGCAGTTCTTC
cdr3_aa: CASSPRTSGRAIYNEQFF

clone_size: once
j_call: TRBJ2-5
d_call: .
v_call: TRBV4-3
cdr3_nt: TGCGCCAGCAGCCAAGAAGTTGGTGGCAAAGAGACCCAGTACTTC
cdr3_aa: CASSQEVGGKETQYF

clone_size: .
j_call: TRBJ2-5
d_call: TRBD1
v_call: TRBV7-2
cdr3_nt: TGTGCCAGCAGCTTAGCCAGGGGGCGCGGGACCCAGTACTTC
cdr3_aa: CASSLARGRGTQYF

clone_size: .
j_call: TRBJ2-3
d_call: TRBD2
v_call: TRBV2
cdr3_nt: TGTGCCAGCACTTGGACTAGCGGGGGGCCTAGCACAGATACGCAGTATTTT
cdr3_aa: CASTWTSGGPSTDTQYF

clone_size: .
j_call: TRBJ2-7
d_call: .
v_call: TRBV25-1
cdr3_nt: TGTGCCAGCAGTGACGAGCGTAGAGGCAGCCTCTCCTACGAGCAGTACTTC
cdr3_aa: CASSDERRGSLSYEQYF

clone_size: .
j_call: TRBJ1-6
d_call: TRBD1
v_call: TRBV5-1
cdr3_nt: TGCGCCAGCAGCACCACAGGGGAGTTCTATAATTCACCCCTCCACTTT
cdr3_aa: CASSTTGEFYNSPLHF

clone_size: .
j_call: TRBJ2-7
d_call: TRBD2
v_call: TRBV4-2
cdr3_nt: TGTGCCAGCAGCCGAGAGGGGCAGCGGGGGCCGTCCTACGAGCAGTACTTC
cdr3_aa: CASSREGQRGPSYEQYF

clone_size: .
j_call: TRBJ2-7
d_call: TRBD2
v_call: TRBV30
cdr3_nt: TGTGCCTGGAGTGTACTAGGTAGCGGGGATTTTAAGCAGTACTTC
cdr3_aa: CAWSVLGSGDFKQYF

clone_size: .
j_call: TRBJ2-1
d_call: TRBD2
v_call: TRBV27
cdr3_nt: TGTGCCAGCAAACCGCAGCTAGCGGGGTTAAATGAGCAGTTCTTC
cdr3_aa: CASKPQLAGLNEQFF

clone_size: .
j_call: TRBJ1-2
d_call: .
v_call: TRBV7-8
cdr3_nt: TGTGCCAGCAGCGGTAGAATGACAGGCGGAAACTATGGCTACACCTTC
cdr3_aa: CASSGRMTGGNYGYTF

clone_size: .
j_call: TRBJ2-5
d_call: .
v_call: TRBV5-6
cdr3_nt: TGTGCCAGCAGCTTACAGGGACATAAGTTAGAGACCCAGTACTTC
cdr3_aa: CASSLQGHKLETQYF

clone_size: .
j_call: TRBJ2-5
d_call: .
v_call: TRBV7-9
cdr3_nt: TGTGCCAGCAGCTTGGGGACCCCGGGGGAAGAGCAGTACTTC
cdr3_aa: CASSLGTPGEEQYF

clone_size: .
j_call: TRBJ2-7
d_call: TRBD2
v_call: TRBV7-9
cdr3_nt: TGTTCCAGCAGCTTGGGACTAGCGGGGGGCGAGCAGTACTTC
cdr3_aa: CSSSLGLAGGEQYF

clone_size: .
j_call: TRBJ2-2
d_call: .
v_call: TRBV5-4
cdr3_nt: TGTGCCAGCACCCGGTCGGGAGGGGGCTTGGCCGGGGAGCTGTTTTTT
cdr3_aa: CASTRSGGGLAGELFF

clone_size: .
j_call: TRBJ2-7
d_call: .
v_call: TRBV19
cdr3_nt: TGTGCCAGTAGTACTGGGACTGGCGGCTCCTACGAGCAGTACTTC
cdr3_aa: CASSTGTGGSYEQYF

clone_size: .
j_call: TRBJ2-7
d_call: TRBD1
v_call: TRBV29-1
cdr3_nt: TGCAGCGTAAGTGAAGGGCAGGGGGCCTACGAGCAGTACTTC
cdr3_aa: CSVSEGQGAYEQYF

clone_size: once
j_call: TRBJ1-2
d_call: .
v_call: TRBV4-3
cdr3_nt: TGCGCCAGCAGACACGAGGTGGCAGGGGCAAACTATGGCTACACCTTC
cdr3_aa: CASRHEVAGANYGYTF

clone_size: .
j_call: TRBJ1-4
d_call: TRBD1
v_call: TRBV9
cdr3_nt: TGTGCCAGCAGCGTAGAAGGACAGGGGGCGTATGAAAAACTGTTTTTT
cdr3_aa: CASSVEGQGAYEKLFF

clone_size: .
j_call: TRBJ2-1
d_call: TRBD1
v_call: TRBV18
cdr3_nt: TGTGCCAGCTCACTTGACAGGGTAAGAGGTGAGCAGTTCTTC
cdr3_aa: CASSLDRVRGEQFF

clone_size: .
j_call: TRBJ2-5
d_call: TRBD2
v_call: TRBV7-6
cdr3_nt: TGTGCCAGCAGCTTTGGGACTAGCGGCAAAGAGACCCAGTACTTC
cdr3_aa: CASSFGTSGKETQYF

clone_size: .
j_call: TRBJ2-7
d_call: .
v_call: TRBV6-6
cdr3_nt: TGTGCCAGCCTCCGACAGGCTAGCTCCTACGAGCAGTACTTC
cdr3_aa: CASLRQASSYEQYF

clone_size: .
j_call: TRBJ1-2
d_call: TRBD1
v_call: TRBV7-9
cdr3_nt: TGTGCCACCAGACTCGGGGACAGGACCCTCGATGGCTACACCTTC
cdr3_aa: CATRLGDRTLDGYTF